These T cell receptor beta chains were read from a single sample in a study of cytomegalovirus exposure and HLA in healthy donors. Only in-frame clones appear in the TCRdb table, and some are missing; sequencing was by immunoSEQ multiplex PCR. The sample consists of 140,000 to 150,000 clones, roughly 70% of them appearing once. The sequencing input was PBMCs. Source of these receptors: a woman aged 55-70 years in good health and CMV-seropositive. Both conserved end residues are part of each CDR3. Fields, in order: V gene, CDR3 length, J gene, clone size, D gene, CDR3 DNA, CDR3 protein. The D gene is left open where the match is weak. Part of the rows lack a size; the others show once, few, many or a class for expanded clones.

TRBV6-5,13,TRBJ2-1,few,NA,TGTGCCAGCACCAAAGGGGGGGCCGGTGAGCAGTTCTTC,CASTKGGAGEQFF
TRBV28,15,TRBJ1-5,NA,TRBD1,TGTGCCAGCAGCCACGACAGGGTTAGCAATCAGCCCCAGCATTTT,CASSHDRVSNQPQHF
TRBV5-1,13,TRBJ1-2,NA,TRBD1,TGCGCCAGCACCACGGACAGGGCCAATGGCTACACCTTC,CASTTDRANGYTF
TRBV21-1,17,TRBJ2-2,NA,NA,TGTGCCAGCAGCACCTGGGGACTAGCCTCGAACACCGGGGAGCTGTTTTTT,CASSTWGLASNTGELFF
TRBV25-1,15,TRBJ1-2,few,TRBD1,TGTGCCAGCACCCCGGACAGGGGATCTCACTATGGCTACACCTTC,CASTPDRGSHYGYTF
TRBV28,15,TRBJ1-2,NA,NA,TGTGCCAGCAGTTCTCTCGGCAGCGCGATCTATGGCTACACCTTC,CASSSLGSAIYGYTF
TRBV27,15,TRBJ2-1,NA,TRBD2,TGTGCCAGCAGTTCCCTAGCGGGCGGTAGCAATGAGCAGTTCTTC,CASSSLAGGSNEQFF
TRBV11-1,16,TRBJ1-1,NA,TRBD1,TGTGCCAGCAGCTCACTTGTGGGACAGGGGAACACTGAAGCTTTCTTT,CASSSLVGQGNTEAFF
TRBV19,16,TRBJ2-3,NA,TRBD2,TGTGCCAGTAGTATAAGACTAGCGGGAGTGGTGGATACGCAGTATTTT,CASSIRLAGVVDTQYF
TRBV6-5,15,TRBJ1-1,NA,NA,TGTGCCAGCAGTTCCGGTAGGGGCACGAACACTGAAGCTTTCTTT,CASSSGRGTNTEAFF